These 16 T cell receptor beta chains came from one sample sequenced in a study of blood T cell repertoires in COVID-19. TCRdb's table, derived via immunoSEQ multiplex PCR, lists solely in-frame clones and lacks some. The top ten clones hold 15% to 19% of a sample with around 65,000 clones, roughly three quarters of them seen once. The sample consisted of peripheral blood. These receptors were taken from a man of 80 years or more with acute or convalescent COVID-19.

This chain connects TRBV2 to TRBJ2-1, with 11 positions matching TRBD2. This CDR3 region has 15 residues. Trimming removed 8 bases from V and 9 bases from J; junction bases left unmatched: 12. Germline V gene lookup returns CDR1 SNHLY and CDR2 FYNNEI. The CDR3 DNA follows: TGTGCCAGCGGGGGGACTAGCGGAGCTTTGGGTGAGCAGTTCTTC. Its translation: CASGGTSGALGEQFF.

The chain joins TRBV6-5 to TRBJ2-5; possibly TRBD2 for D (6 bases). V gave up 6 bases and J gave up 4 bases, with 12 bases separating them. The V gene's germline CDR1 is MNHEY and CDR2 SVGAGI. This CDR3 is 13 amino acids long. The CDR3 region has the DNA TGTGCCAGCAGGGGACTCGGGAGAGAGACCCAGTACTTC. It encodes CASRGLGRETQYF.

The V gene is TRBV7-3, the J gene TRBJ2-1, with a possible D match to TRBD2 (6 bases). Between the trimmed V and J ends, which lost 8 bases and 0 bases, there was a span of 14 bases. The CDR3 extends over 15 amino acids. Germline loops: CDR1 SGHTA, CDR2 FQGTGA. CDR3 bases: TGTGCCAGCGGATACCTCGGGAGCTCCTACAATGAGCAGTTCTTC. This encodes CASGYLGSSYNEQFF. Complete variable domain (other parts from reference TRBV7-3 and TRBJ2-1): GAGVSQTPSNKVTEKGKYVELRCDPISGHTALYWYRQSLGQGPEFLIYFQGTGAADDSGLPNDRFFAVRPEGSVSTLKIQRTERGDSAVYLCASGYLGSSYNEQFFGPGTRLTVL.

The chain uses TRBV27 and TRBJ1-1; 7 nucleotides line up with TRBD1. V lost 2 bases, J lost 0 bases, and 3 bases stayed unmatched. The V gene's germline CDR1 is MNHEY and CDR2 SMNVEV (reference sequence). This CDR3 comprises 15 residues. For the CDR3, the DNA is TGTGCCAGCAGTTTACGGGGACAGCTGAACACTGAAGCTTTCTTT. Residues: CASSLRGQLNTEAFF.

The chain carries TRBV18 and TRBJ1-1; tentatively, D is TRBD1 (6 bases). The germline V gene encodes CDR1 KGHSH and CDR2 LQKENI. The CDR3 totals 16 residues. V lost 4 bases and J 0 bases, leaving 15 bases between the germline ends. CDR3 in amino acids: CASSRTVAAMNTEAFF. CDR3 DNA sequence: TGTGCCAGCTCACGGACAGTAGCAGCTATGAACACTGAAGCTTTCTTT.

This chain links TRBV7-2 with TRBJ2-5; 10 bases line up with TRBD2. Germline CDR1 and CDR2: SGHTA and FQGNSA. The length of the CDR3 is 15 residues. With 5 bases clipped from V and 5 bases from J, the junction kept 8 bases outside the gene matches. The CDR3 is CASSGERGGRETQYF. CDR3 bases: TGTGCCAGCAGCGGAGAGCGGGGGGGAAGGGAGACCCAGTACTTC.

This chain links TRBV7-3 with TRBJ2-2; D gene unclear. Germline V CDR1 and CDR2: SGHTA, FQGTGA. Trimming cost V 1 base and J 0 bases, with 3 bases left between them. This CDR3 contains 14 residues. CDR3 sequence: CASSLNTNTGELFF. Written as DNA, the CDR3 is TGTGCCAGCAGCTTAAACACGAACACCGGGGAGCTGTTTTTT. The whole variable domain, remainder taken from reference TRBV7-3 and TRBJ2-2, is GAGVSQTPSNKVTEKGKYVELRCDPISGHTALYWYRQSLGQGPEFLIYFQGTGAADDSGLPNDRFFAVRPEGSVSTLKIQRTERGDSAVYLCASSLNTNTGELFFGEGSRLTVL.

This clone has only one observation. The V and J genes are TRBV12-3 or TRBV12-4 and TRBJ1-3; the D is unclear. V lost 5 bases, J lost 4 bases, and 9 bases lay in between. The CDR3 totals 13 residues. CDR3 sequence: CASSATTGNTIYF. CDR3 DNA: TGTGCCAGCAGTGCCACGACAGGAAACACCATATATTTT.

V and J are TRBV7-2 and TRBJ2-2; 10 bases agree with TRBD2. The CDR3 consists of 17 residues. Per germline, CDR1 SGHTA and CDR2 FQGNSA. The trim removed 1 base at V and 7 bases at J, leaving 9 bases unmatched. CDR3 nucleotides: TGTGCCAGCAGCTTAGACGCACTAGCGGGGAGGGGCGGGGAGCTGTTTTTT. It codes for CASSLDALAGRGGELFF.

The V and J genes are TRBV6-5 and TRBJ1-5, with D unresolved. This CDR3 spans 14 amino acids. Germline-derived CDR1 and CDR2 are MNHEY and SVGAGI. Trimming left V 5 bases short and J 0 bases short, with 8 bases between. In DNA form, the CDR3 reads TGTGCCAGCAGTCTGGGCCTTAGCAATCAGCCCCAGCATTTT. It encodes CASSLGLSNQPQHF.

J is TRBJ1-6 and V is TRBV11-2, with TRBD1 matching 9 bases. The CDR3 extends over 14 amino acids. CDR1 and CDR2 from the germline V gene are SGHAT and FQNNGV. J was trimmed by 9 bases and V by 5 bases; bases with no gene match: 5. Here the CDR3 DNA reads TGTGCCAGCAGCGCCACAGGGGGCGGTTCACCCCTCCACTTT. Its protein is CASSATGGGSPLHF.

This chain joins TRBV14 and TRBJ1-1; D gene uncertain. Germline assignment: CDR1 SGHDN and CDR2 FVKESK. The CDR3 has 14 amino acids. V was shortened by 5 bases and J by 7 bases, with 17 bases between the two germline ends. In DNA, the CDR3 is TGTGCCAGCAGCTCCGGCCCCTTTCGGGTTGAAGCTTTCTTT. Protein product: CASSSGPFRVEAFF.

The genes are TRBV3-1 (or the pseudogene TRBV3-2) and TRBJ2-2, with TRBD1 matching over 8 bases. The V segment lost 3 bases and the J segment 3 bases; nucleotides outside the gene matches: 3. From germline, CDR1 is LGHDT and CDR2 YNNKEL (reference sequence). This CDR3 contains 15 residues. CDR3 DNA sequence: TGTGCCAGCAGCCAGCGACAGGGGTACACCGGGGAGCTGTTTTTT. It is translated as CASSQRQGYTGELFF.

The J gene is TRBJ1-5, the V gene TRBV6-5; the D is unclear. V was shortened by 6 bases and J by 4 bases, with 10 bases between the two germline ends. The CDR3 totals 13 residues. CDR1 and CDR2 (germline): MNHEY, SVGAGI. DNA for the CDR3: TGTGCCAGCAGGTCGACGGGTAATCAGCCCCAGCATTTT. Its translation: CASRSTGNQPQHF.

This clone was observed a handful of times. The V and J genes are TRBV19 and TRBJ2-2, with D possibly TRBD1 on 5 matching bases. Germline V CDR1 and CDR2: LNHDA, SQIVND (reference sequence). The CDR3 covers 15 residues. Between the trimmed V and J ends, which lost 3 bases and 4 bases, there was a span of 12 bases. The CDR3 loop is CASSIPREGTGELFF. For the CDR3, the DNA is TGTGCCAGTAGTATCCCCAGGGAAGGCACCGGGGAGCTGTTTTTT.

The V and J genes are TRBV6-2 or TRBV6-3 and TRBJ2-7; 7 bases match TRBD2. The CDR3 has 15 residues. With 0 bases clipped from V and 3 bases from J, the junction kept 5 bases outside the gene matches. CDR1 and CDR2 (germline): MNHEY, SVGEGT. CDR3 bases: TGTGCCAGCAGTTACTCCGGGACTAAACACTACGAGCAGTACTTC. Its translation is CASSYSGTKHYEQYF.